This T cell receptor (beta chain) was recovered during a study of immune evolution from preneoplasia to lung adenocarcinoma. Points on this clone: Its cognate antigen is unknown.

Produced via immunoSEQ multiplex PCR; TCRdb's table is partial and in-frame only. The table lists about 2,800 clones, around 83% of them singletons. Germline CDR1 and CDR2: MNHEY and SMNVEV (reference sequence). This CDR3 comprises 16 residues. The V and J ends lost 5 bases and 7 bases, in that order; junction bases with no gene match: 14. General study findings and limits: Later-stage lesions appeared to have more T cells, more diversity, less clonality.

The TCR comes from a person between 65 and 80 years old with lung adenocarcinoma. The chain is built from TRBV27 and TRBJ1-1, with 9 bases that match TRBD1. Sequenced material: FFPE atypical adenomatous hyperplasia tissue from the lung. Subset noted: atypical adenomatous hyperplasia (AAH), lung preneoplasia. CDR3 residues: CASSITGGIAGYEAFF. CDR3 coding DNA: TGTGCCAGCAGTATAACAGGGGGCATTGCTGGCTATGAAGCTTTCTTT.